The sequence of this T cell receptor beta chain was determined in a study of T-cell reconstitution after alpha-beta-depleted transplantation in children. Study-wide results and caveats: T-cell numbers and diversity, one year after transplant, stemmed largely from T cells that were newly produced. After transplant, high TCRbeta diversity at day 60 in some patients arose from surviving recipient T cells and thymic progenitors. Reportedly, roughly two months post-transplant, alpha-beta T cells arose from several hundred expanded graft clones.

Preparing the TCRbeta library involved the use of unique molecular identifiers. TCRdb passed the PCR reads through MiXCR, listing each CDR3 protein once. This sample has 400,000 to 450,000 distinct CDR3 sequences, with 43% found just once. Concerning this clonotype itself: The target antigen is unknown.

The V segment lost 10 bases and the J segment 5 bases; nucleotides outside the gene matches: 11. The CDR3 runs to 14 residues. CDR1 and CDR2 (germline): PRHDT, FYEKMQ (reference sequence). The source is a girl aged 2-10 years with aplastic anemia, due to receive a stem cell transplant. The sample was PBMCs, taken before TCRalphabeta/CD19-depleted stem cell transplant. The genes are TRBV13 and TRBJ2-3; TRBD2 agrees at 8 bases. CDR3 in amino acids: CATRVSGSRDTQYF. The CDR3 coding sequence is TGTGCCACGAGGGTAAGCGGGAGTCGAGATACGCAGTATTTT.